This TCR beta chain was identified during a study of T cell responses to AZD1222 COVID-19 vaccine (dated by TCRdb to the early 2020s). Regarding the research as a whole: AZD1222 recipients whose second dose came at about 4 weeks and those whose second dose came at about 12 weeks were combined into one group, since spike-specific TCR depth and breadth did not differ between the two schedules. A total of 230 to 250 trial participants underwent TCR sequencing, of whom nearly 210 had received two doses of AZD1222 and around 26 had received two doses of the MenACWY control vaccine. Trial participants were enrolled by age into 18-55, 56-69 and 70-plus year subgroups, with about 150, 28 and 57 TCR-sequenced participants respectively.

The germline V gene provides CDR1 ENHRY and CDR2 SYGVKD. V lost 6 bases and J lost 8 bases; the stretch between them is 13 bases long. Including cysteine and phenylalanine, the CDR3 has 13 amino acids. Kept here is only the CDR3 DNA, which spans 39 bases and is read in frame from base 1. The meaning of the sample's time point label: baseline before first vaccination. Vaccinee samples were obtained from the UK trials COV001 and COV002, which included a single-blind randomized controlled phase 2/3 trial of AZD1222 (ChAdOx1 nCoV-19) in healthy adults. For TCRbeta chain sequencing, PBMC samples were collected from trial participants at day 0 and at day 28 after the second dose. The CDR3 regions of human TCRbeta chains were analyzed by immunosequencing. In the authors' own workflow: TCRs in the repertoires were matched against a reference library of SARS-CoV-2-specific TCRs that had been generated with the MIRA antigen-specificity platform. Breadth meant the fraction of unique TCRs that were SARS-CoV-2-associated, whereas depth meant the fraction of total T cells that were SARS-CoV-2-associated. Using the MIRA data, each spike-specific TCR was mapped to the spike region that the TCR reacts to and placed in a CD4 or CD8 class. Log10-transformed breadth and depth values were compared by one-way ANOVA with Sidak's multiple comparisons tests. As stored in TCRdb, this immuneACCESS dataset retains in-frame rearrangements with V and J assigned. A fraction of the clones does not appear; measured against another copy, unresolved V genes explain less than half of the discrepancy, and the remainder lacks a known reason. The DNA gave D and trimming, while V, J and clone size come from that table. For this sample the table gives 130,000 to 150,000 clones, of which about 91% were detected only once. The ten largest clones capture over 13% of the sample.

As regards this clone: The antigen this receptor binds is unknown. Base qualities are not provided; no much larger clone lies one nucleotide away.

Study-wide findings and limitations: Reportedly, almost half of the unique spike-specific TCRs recognized epitopes lying outside the regions that are mutated in the B.1.351 and B.1.1.7 variants. Because no samples from the day 14 peak response were available, repertoires could be characterized only after the peak T cell response. Conclusions about previously exposed vaccinees are limited, since just a handful of AZD1222 recipients were seropositive for SARS-CoV-2 at baseline. After two AZD1222 doses, spike-specific TCR breadth and depth were significantly higher than at day 0 and than in MenACWY recipients. Participants were mostly white British and included more females than males, and it was suggested by the authors that clonal diversity may have been underestimated. CD4 TCRs associated with the vaccine covered the entire spike protein, and the dominant responses were in regions 160-218 and 743-854. The 56-69-year group was small, and its depth increase did not reach significance, likely because of low power.

Sequencing used peripheral blood, obtained on day 0 of AZD1222 vaccination. The TCR sequence derives from an adult in good health. The chain is assembled from TRBV10-3 and TRBJ1-4, and perhaps TRBD1 as D gene, on 5 matching bases. At the DNA level, the sequence is TGTGCCATCAGGAACCCCGGGGCGGAAAAACTGTTTTTT. Translation gives CAIRNPGAEKLFF.